This T cell receptor (beta chain) was recorded in a study of PD-L1 blockade in urothelial cancer (dated by TCRdb to about 2017). The study in broad terms: All patients started therapy around 2014 and received atezolizumab 1,200 mg intravenously every 3 weeks. TCR sequencing covered pretreatment tumor samples and matched, serially collected peripheral blood taken before and after atezolizumab treatment. In the same patients who had TCR sequencing, pretreatment tumors also underwent whole exome sequencing and RNA sequencing. About 85% of the 29 patients were identified as males with urothelial cancer of bladder origin, and a prior smoking history was reported by 18 of 29 patients. Twenty-nine patients had pretreatment blood TCR-seq, about 25 had at least one posttreatment blood collection, and about 25 had tumor TCR-seq. Blood samples yielded a median of around 150,000 T cells and around 83,000 unique TCRs, with median clonality around 0.083. Durable clinical benefit was achieved by nine patients but not by the remaining 20. Blood samples were analyzed at 3 weeks after treatment start (second dose) and at 6 weeks after treatment start. Patients had an ECOG performance status of 0 or 1 and had received between 0 and 3 prior chemotherapy regimens. The study was an exploratory multi-omic analysis of somatic, immune and clinical correlates of response to PD-L1 blockade with atezolizumab in urothelial cancer. Durable clinical benefit was defined as progression-free survival longer than 6 months, and TCR features were also tested against progression-free and overall survival. What the work shows at the level of the full study, not this receptor alone: Because the sample size was small (n ≈ 27) and many exploratory analyses were performed, the results are intended to be hypothesis-generating. Patients with durable benefit showed greater expansion of tumor-associated TCR clones in peripheral blood 3 weeks after starting treatment (n ≈ 21, p = 0.022). Improved progression-free and overall survival was found to be associated with pretreatment peripheral blood TCR clonality below the median.

Synthetic TCR analog templates were spiked into each PCR so that absolute template abundance could be estimated from read counts. Using the immunoSEQ assay, TCRbeta CDR3 regions were amplified from genomic DNA with bias-controlled V and J gene primers. Sequencing of rearranged TCRbeta segments was performed at approximately 20X coverage. As for the authors' bioinformatics: Clustering was used to correct sequencing errors, and CDR3s were annotated against IMGT to assign V, D and J genes. Out-of-frame and stop-codon sequences were excluded, and only productive TCRbeta rearrangements were used in downstream analyses. Clonality was calculated as one minus the Shannon entropy normalized by the log of the number of unique productive sequences. Fisher's exact test with Benjamini-Hochberg correction, at a threshold of adjusted p below 0.01, was used to find clones that differed between time points or between blood and tumor. The table was pulled from immuneACCESS by TCRdb, which kept in-frame rearrangements only. Such tables lose some clones; where checked, under half of the loss comes from unresolved V genes, and the rest has no known cause. V, J and clone size are taken as reported in that table, and D and trimming were inferred from the DNA itself. The sample table contains 56,000 or so clones; only one count was recorded for 65% to 90% of them. Approximately 15% of the sample belongs to the ten largest clones.

As to this clone: The target of this receptor is not known. Nothing much larger sits one base from this clone, and base qualities are not available.

In the paper's terms, the time point label means: pretreatment peripheral blood. A cohort of approximately 31 patients with locally advanced or metastatic urothelial carcinoma, treated at Memorial Sloan Kettering on a trial protocol, was included. Peripheral blood mononuclear cells were collected from each patient pretreatment and during treatment, giving between 1 and 8 total time points per patient. The Qiagen DNeasy Blood extraction kit was used to purify genomic DNA from total PBMCs and from tumor samples. Collected pretreatment and during treatment, PBMCs were isolated and stored as previously described. The CDR3, from cysteine to phenylalanine, totals 18 residues. The only DNA kept is the CDR3, 54 bases in frame from the first base. In the germline V gene, CDR1 corresponds to SGDLS and CDR2 to YYNGEE. The germline V end is reduced by 0 bases and the J end by 3 bases; junction bases left unmatched: 13.

The chain was built from TRBV9 and TRBJ2-3; 7 nucleotides in the junction match TRBD1. The sample consisted of PBMCs, taken around atezolizumab (anti-PD-L1) treatment. This receptor was identified in a man between 65 and 80 years old with urothelial cancer. Read as DNA, the sequence is TGTGCCAGCAGCGTAGAGGGTGGGGACAGCGAGAGGACAGATACGCAGTATTTT. It is translated as CASSVEGGDSERTDTQYF.